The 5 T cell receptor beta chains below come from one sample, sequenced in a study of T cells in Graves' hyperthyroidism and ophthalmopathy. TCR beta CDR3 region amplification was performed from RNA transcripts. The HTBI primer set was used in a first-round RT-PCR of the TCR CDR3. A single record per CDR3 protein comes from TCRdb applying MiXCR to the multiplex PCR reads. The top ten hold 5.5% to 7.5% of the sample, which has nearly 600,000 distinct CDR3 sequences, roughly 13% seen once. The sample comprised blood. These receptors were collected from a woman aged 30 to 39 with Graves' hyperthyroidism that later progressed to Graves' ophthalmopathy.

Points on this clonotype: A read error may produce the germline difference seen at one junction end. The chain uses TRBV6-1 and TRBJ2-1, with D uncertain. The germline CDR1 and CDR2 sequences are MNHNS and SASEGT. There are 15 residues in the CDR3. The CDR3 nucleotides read TGTGCCAGCAGTCCCCTGAAGTTGGCCTACATTGAGCAGTTCTTC. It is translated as CASSPLKLAYIEQFF.

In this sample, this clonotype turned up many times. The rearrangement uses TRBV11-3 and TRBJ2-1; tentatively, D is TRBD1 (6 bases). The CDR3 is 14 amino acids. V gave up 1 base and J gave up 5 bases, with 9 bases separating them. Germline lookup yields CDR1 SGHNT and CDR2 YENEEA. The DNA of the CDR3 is TGTGCCAGCAGCTTAGGGGGGCAAAACAATGAGCAGTTCTTC. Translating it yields CASSLGGQNNEQFF.

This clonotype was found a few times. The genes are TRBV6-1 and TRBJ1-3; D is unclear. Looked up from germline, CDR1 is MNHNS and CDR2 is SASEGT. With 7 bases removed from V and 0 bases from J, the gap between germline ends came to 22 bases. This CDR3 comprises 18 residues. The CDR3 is CASKAVASIPSSGNTIYF. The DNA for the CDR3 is TGTGCCAGCAAGGCAGTCGCCTCGATTCCTTCCTCTGGAAACACCATATATTTT.

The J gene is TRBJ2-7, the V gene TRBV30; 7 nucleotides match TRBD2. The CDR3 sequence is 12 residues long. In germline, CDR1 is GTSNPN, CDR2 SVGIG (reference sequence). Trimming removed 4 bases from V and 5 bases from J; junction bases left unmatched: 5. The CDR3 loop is CAWTSGSHEQYF. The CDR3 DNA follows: TGTGCCTGGACTAGCGGTTCCCACGAGCAGTACTTC.

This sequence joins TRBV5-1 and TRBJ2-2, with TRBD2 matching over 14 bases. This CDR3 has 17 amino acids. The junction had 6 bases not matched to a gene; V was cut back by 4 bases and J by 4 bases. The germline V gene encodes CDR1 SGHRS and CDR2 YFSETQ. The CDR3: CASSPGTSGRGTGELFF. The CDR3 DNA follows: TGCGCCAGCAGCCCCGGGACTAGCGGGAGAGGCACCGGGGAGCTGTTTTTT.